Each of the 25 T cell receptor beta chains below was sequenced from the same sample in a study of T cell clonality in common variable immunodeficiency. The data were produced by immunoSEQ multiplex PCR, yet TCRdb's version contains in-frame clones alone and is incomplete. The repertoire has tens of thousands of clones, none seen only once; the ten largest take about 1.9%. The sequenced material came from peripheral blood mononuclear cells. The origin of the receptors is a person aged 18 to 75 in good health.

This clone was seen repeatedly, ten times or more. The read stops 3 residues short of the end of the CDR3; the missing end is completed from the germline J gene. The chain carries TRBV19 and TRBJ2-1; 7 positions agree with TRBD2. This CDR3 has 13 amino acids. With 10 bases clipped from V and 1 base from J, the junction kept 4 bases outside the gene matches. The germline CDR1 and CDR2 sequences are LNHDA and SQIVND (reference sequence). The sequenced CDR3 bases are TGTGCCACTACGCGGGGGTCCTACAATGAG. Residues: CATTRGSYNE. The full-length CDR3 reads as CATTRGSYNEQFF.

This clone was seen at least ten times. The read ends 3 residues shy of where the CDR3 ends; the end is completed using the germline J gene. The chain carries TRBV5-4 and TRBJ2-5; 7 nucleotides agree with TRBD1. Germline V gene data show CDR1 as SGHNT and CDR2 as YYREEE (reference sequence). With V trimmed by 4 bases and J by 1 base, 4 bases remained unmatched. The length of the CDR3 is 14 residues. CDR3 amino acids: CASSQGEFQETQYF. The part of the CDR3 DNA that was read is TGTGCCAGCAGCCAGGGGGAGTTCCAAGAGACC.

This clone was recorded at least ten times. The CDR3 goes on 3 residues after the read ends, and that part is filled in from the germline J gene. This sequence joins TRBV19 and TRBJ1-1; 12 nucleotides match TRBD1. The junction had 2 bases not matched to a gene; V was cut back by 2 bases and J by 4 bases. The CDR3 runs 15 residues. Germline CDR1 is LNHDA and CDR2 is SQIVND (reference sequence). The CDR3 loop is CASSIKGQGATEAFF. The covered CDR3 bases are TGTGCCAGTAGTATAAAGGGACAGGGGGCCACTGAA.

A remark on this clone: The read comes to an end 3 residues before the CDR3 does, leaving the germline J gene to fill in the end. This rearrangement joins TRBV19 to TRBJ2-3; 9 nucleotides match TRBD1. CDR1 is LNHDA and CDR2 is SQIVND in the germline V gene (reference sequence). The CDR3 length is 14 residues. CDR3 region: CASRVTGGRQPQYF. The CDR3 DNA, read in part, is TGTGCCAGTAGGGTGACAGGGGGGCGTCAGCCG.

The CDR3 bases that were read are TGCGCCAGCAAGGAAGGACAGGAGTTTATGAACACTGAA. Translated: CASKEGQEFMNTE. The whole CDR3 sequence is CASKEGQEFMNTEAFF. V and J are TRBV5-1 and TRBJ1-1; 7 nucleotides align to TRBD1. The CDR3 end lies 3 residues beyond the end of the read and is filled in from the germline J gene. CDR1 SGHRS and CDR2 YFSETQ come from the germline V gene. The CDR3 is 16 residues long. Unmatched junction bases numbered 11, after V lost 6 bases and J lost 0 bases.

At least ten counts were recorded for this clone. The sequenced fragment ends 3 residues before the CDR3 boundary, so the rest is inferred from the germline J gene. The rearrangement joins TRBV5-1 to TRBJ2-5; 9 nucleotides align to TRBD2. CDR1 SGHRS and CDR2 YFSETQ come from the germline V gene. V dropped 4 bases and J dropped 1; count of bases not matched to a gene: 5. This CDR3 is 15 amino acids long. The sequenced part of the CDR3 DNA is TGCGCCAGCAGCCCATCGACTAGCGGCCAAGAGACC. Translated, it gives CASSPSTSGQET. The entire CDR3 reads CASSPSTSGQETQYF.

This clone was counted many times. The read terminates 3 residues ahead of where the CDR3 ends, so the germline J gene completes it. V usage is TRBV4-1 and J usage is TRBJ1-4, with TRBD1 matching 8 bases. Trimming removed 4 bases from V and 5 bases from J; junction bases left unmatched: 3. This CDR3 has 14 amino acids. The V gene's germline CDR1 is MGHRA and CDR2 YSYEKL. The CDR3 DNA, read in part, is TGCGCCAGCAGCCCACAGGGGGTAAATGAAAAA. Amino acids: CASSPQGVNEK. The full CDR3 reads CASSPQGVNEKLFF.

This clone has a count of ten or more. Partial CDR3 DNA: TGTGCCAGCAGTGGCGGTTCACCC. It encodes CASSGGSP. The complete CDR3 sequence is CASSGGSPLHF. The V and J genes are TRBV2 and TRBJ1-6; the D is unclear. The CDR3 is cut off 3 residues early in the read; its end comes from the germline J gene. Germline CDR1 SNHLY, CDR2 FYNNEI. The CDR3 runs to 11 residues. The V end was cut by 4 bases, the J end by 9 bases, with 4 bases between.

This clone was seen ten or more times. Read data end 3 residues before the CDR3 end; the end is taken from the germline J gene. V and J are TRBV2 and TRBJ1-2; unclear D gene. CDR3 length: 14 amino acids. CDR1 SNHLY and CDR2 FYNNEI come from the germline V gene. V was shortened by 4 bases and J by 5 bases, with 14 bases between the two germline ends. CDR3 sequence reads: CASSVRRGTYGYTF. The DNA read from the CDR3 is TGTGCCAGCAGTGTCCGGCGGGGAACGTATGGC.

This clone was observed many times. The read terminates 3 residues before the CDR3 end, so the remaining end is supplied by the germline J gene. The V call is TRBV29-1, the J call TRBJ1-1; possibly TRBD1 for D (6 bases). Germline CDR1 reads SQVTM; CDR2 reads ANQGSEA. Trimming took 7 bases from V and 0 from J, leaving 18 bases between them. CDR3 length: 15 amino acids. The part of the CDR3 DNA that was read is TGCAGCGCTGACAATGCCGGGACAATGAACACTGAA. Translation gives CSADNAGTMNTE. The complete CDR3 sequence is CSADNAGTMNTEAFF. The full variable domain, in which reference TRBV29-1 and TRBJ1-1 provide the parts outside the CDR3, is SAVISQKPSRDICQRGTSLTIQCQVDSQVTMMFWYRQQPGQSLTLIATANQGSEATYESGFVIDKFPISRPNLTFSTLTVSNMSPEDSSIYLCSADNAGTMNTEAFFGQGTRLTVV.

This clone occurred many times. Coverage ceases 3 residues before the CDR3 finishes, and the germline J gene fills in the end. The rearrangement links TRBV12-3 or TRBV12-4 to TRBJ2-2, with D maybe TRBD2 (6 bases). Trimming left V 5 bases short and J 4 bases short, with 8 bases between. The CDR3 has 13 amino acids. The DNA read from the CDR3 is TGTGCCAGCAGTCGGAGGGCCACCGGGGAG. As protein: CASSRRATGE. Given in full, the CDR3 is CASSRRATGELFF.

This clone has a count of ten or more. The CDR3 goes on 3 residues after the read ends, and that part is filled in from the germline J gene. The chain links TRBV6-2 or TRBV6-3 to TRBJ2-1; 8 bases map to TRBD2. V dropped 0 bases and J dropped 1; count of bases not matched to a gene: 2. Germline values: CDR1 MNHEY, CDR2 SVGEGT. The CDR3 is made up of 16 amino acids. Incomplete CDR3 DNA: TGTGCCAGCAGTTACTCTGGCGGGGGGTCCTACAATGAG. It codes for CASSYSGGGSYNE. The CDR3 as a whole reads CASSYSGGGSYNEQFF.

This clone has just a few counts. The DNA read from the CDR3 is TGTGCCAGTAGTAGTTACAATGAC. Protein sequence: CASSSYND. The full CDR3 is CASSSYNDYTF. The chain recombines TRBV19 with TRBJ1-2; D call uncertain. The read halts 3 residues ahead of the CDR3 end, with the missing end drawn from the germline J gene. From germline, CDR1 is LNHDA and CDR2 SQIVND (reference sequence). The CDR3 covers 11 residues.

This clone was detected many times. From the germline J gene comes the end of the CDR3, since the read stops 3 residues before it. This chain connects TRBV7-8 to TRBJ1-2; TRBD1 matches 8 bases. V trimming: 5 bases; J trimming: 3 bases; junction bases outside the gene matches: 14. Germline CDR1 and CDR2: SGHVS and FQNEAQ. The CDR3 covers 17 residues. The CDR3 DNA, read in part, is TGTGCCAGCAGCGTATTCCGGGACAGGAGGGGTGACTATGGC. Its protein is CASSVFRDRRGDYG. The full CDR3 protein reads CASSVFRDRRGDYGYTF.

This clone was observed at least ten times. The DNA ends 3 residues before the CDR3 does, and the rest of the CDR3 is filled in from the germline J gene. This chain connects TRBV2 to TRBJ2-6, with TRBD1 matching over 9 bases. V trimming: 10 bases; J trimming: 0 bases; junction bases outside the gene matches: 10. The CDR3 extends over 17 amino acids. Per germline, CDR1 SNHLY and CDR2 FYNNEI. CDR3 DNA (partial): TGTGCCACCCTGGGACAGGGAATCACCTCTGGGGCCAACGTC. This translates into CATLGQGITSGANV. Given in full, the CDR3 is CATLGQGITSGANVLTF.

This clone has at least ten counts. From the germline J gene comes the end of the CDR3, since the read stops 3 residues before it. The V call is TRBV14, the J call TRBJ2-1; no clear D gene. Trimming pared 1 base from V and 9 bases from J, leaving 16 bases between. The V gene's germline CDR1 is SGHDN and CDR2 FVKESK. The CDR3 covers 15 residues. CDR3 amino acids: CASSQGADWLGEQFF. The CDR3 DNA, read in part, is TGTGCCAGCAGCCAAGGAGCAGACTGGCTTGGTGAG.

Turning to this clone: Read coverage stops 3 residues before the CDR3 terminus; the germline J gene supplies the remainder. The genes are TRBV5-6 and TRBJ1-2; perhaps TRBD1 as D (5 bases). Germline-derived CDR1 and CDR2 are SGHDT and YYEEEE. The length of the CDR3 is 15 residues. V shed 4 bases and J shed 3 bases, with 16 bases lying between them. The sequenced part of the CDR3 DNA is TGTGCCAGCAGCCCGGTGGGCAGGGTGGACTATGGC. Translation: CASSPVGRVDYG. The CDR3 as a whole reads CASSPVGRVDYGYTF.

This clone was counted many times. The read comes to an end 3 residues before the CDR3 does, leaving the germline J gene to fill in the end. This chain links TRBV14 with TRBJ1-1; tentatively, D is TRBD1 (6 bases). Per germline, CDR1 SGHDN and CDR2 FVKESK. CDR3 length: 13 amino acids. The sequenced part of the CDR3 DNA is TGTGCCAGCAGCCGTATTAGAGGGACAGAA. It translates to CASSRIRGTE. The CDR3 in full is CASSRIRGTEAFF.

This clone occurred many times. The read comes to an end 3 residues before the CDR3 does, leaving the germline J gene to fill in the end. This chain links TRBV5-1 with TRBJ2-7; 7 nucleotides line up with TRBD1. CDR1 is SGHRS and CDR2 is YFSETQ in the germline V gene. CDR3 length: 14 residues. With V trimmed by 0 bases and J by 4 bases, 4 bases remained unmatched. The CDR3 is CASSLGQGVYEQYF. The sequenced CDR3 bases are TGCGCCAGCAGCTTGGGGCAGGGGGTTTACGAG.

This clone was seen a handful of times. The read comes to an end 3 residues before the CDR3 does, leaving the germline J gene to fill in the end. This chain links TRBV6-2 or TRBV6-3 with TRBJ1-2, with D unclear. CDR1 is MNHEY and CDR2 is SVGEGT in the germline V gene. This CDR3 is built from 13 residues. CDR3 residues: CASSSWAIDTYTF. CDR3 DNA, as far as it was read: TGTGCCAGCAGCTCGTGGGCTATAGATACC.

This clone was seen many times. The read ends 3 residues shy of where the CDR3 ends; the end is completed using the germline J gene. V and J are TRBV5-4 and TRBJ2-3, with TRBD1 matching over 9 bases. Germline assignment: CDR1 SGHNT and CDR2 YYREEE (reference sequence). This CDR3 spans 15 amino acids. CDR3 DNA (partial): TGTGCCAGCAGCTTGGGCGGACAGGGGAGGAAGACG. This codes for CASSLGGQGRKT. The CDR3 reads in full as CASSLGGQGRKTQYF.

This clone was observed a few times. CDR3 bases read: TGTGCCAGCAGCCTTGGGACAGGTCCCGGGAATGAC. Its translation is CASSLGTGPGND. The full CDR3 is CASSLGTGPGNDYTF. The chain combines TRBV6-4 with TRBJ1-2; 8 bases line up with TRBD1. The CDR3 end falls 3 residues outside the read, so it is completed with the germline J gene. CDR3 length: 15 amino acids. Germline lookup yields CDR1 MRHNA and CDR2 SNTAGT.

This clone showed up many times. The CDR3: CASSLGMGPLTETQYF. The covered CDR3 bases are TGCGCCAGCAGCTTGGGGATGGGCCCGTTGACGGAGACC. The chain employs TRBV5-1 and TRBJ2-5; D unclear. Read coverage stops 3 residues before the CDR3 terminus; the germline J gene supplies the remainder. The V and J ends lost 0 bases and 5 bases respectively, with 17 bases between them. From germline, CDR1 is SGHRS and CDR2 YFSETQ. The CDR3 is made up of 16 amino acids.

This clone was counted many times. The read terminates 3 residues before the CDR3 end, so the remaining end is supplied by the germline J gene. V is TRBV12-3 or TRBV12-4 and J is TRBJ1-5; D is possibly TRBD1 (5 bases). V lost 3 bases and J 1 base, leaving 7 bases between the germline ends. The CDR3 covers 14 residues. CDR3 DNA (partial): TGTGCCAGCAGTTTTCCAGGGAGCAATCAGCCC. Translated: CASSFPGSNQP. In full, the CDR3 reads CASSFPGSNQPQHF.

This clone was seen a handful of times. The read is 3 residues too short to cover the CDR3 end, so that end is filled in from the germline J gene. The chain combines TRBV19 with TRBJ2-3; 8 bases are a match to TRBD1. Germline V gene sequence: CDR1 LNHDA, CDR2 SQIVND (reference sequence). The CDR3 sequence is 17 residues long. Here the CDR3 reads CASSIQGAKVEQETQYF. CDR3 DNA, as far as it was read: TGTGCCAGTAGTATTCAGGGGGCTAAGGTAGAACAAGAGACG.